The entry below gives a single TCR beta chain sequence along with its context. The CDR3 extends over 14 amino acids. Germline CDR1 and CDR2: SGHDT and YYEEEE. With 0 bases clipped from V and 3 bases from J, the junction kept 1 base outside the gene matches. In the original workflow: Reference gene primer amplification gave estimated nucleated cell counts. TCRdb's table, derived via immunoSEQ multiplex PCR, lists solely in-frame clones and lacks some. Clone size and V and J calls were adopted from that table, with D and trimming inferred from the DNA. This sample has around 200,000 clones, with 89% found just once. The source of the sample is a study of blood T cell repertoires in COVID-19. Whole-study context: Some COVID-19 samples were acute and others convalescent; all came from the United States, Italy and Spain. PBMCs, B-cell-depleted T cells, or T cells provided the cDNA or gDNA that made up the material.

This TCR came from a man aged 35-49 years with acute or convalescent COVID-19. The sample comprised peripheral blood. The chain combines TRBV5-6 with TRBJ1-2; 8 bases align to TRBD1. CDR3 loop: CASSLGTGYYGYTF. As DNA, the CDR3 is TGTGCCAGCAGCTTGGGGACAGGGTACTATGGCTACACCTTC.